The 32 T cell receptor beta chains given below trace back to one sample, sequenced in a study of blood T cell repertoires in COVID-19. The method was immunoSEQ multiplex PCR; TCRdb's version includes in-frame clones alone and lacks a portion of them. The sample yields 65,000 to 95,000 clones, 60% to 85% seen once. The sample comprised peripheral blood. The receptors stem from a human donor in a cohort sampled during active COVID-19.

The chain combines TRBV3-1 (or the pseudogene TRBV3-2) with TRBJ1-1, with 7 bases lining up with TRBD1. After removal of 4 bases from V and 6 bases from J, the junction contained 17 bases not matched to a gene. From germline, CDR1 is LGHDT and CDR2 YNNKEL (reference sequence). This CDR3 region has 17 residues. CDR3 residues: CASSPFPLRSGTAEAFF. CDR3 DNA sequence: TGTGCCAGCAGCCCCTTTCCGCTAAGATCCGGGACAGCTGAAGCTTTCTTT.

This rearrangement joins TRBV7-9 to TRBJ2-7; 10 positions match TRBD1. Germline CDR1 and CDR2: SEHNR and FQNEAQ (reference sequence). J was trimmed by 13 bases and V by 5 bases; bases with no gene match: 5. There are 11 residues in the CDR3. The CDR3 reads CASSQGQGIYV. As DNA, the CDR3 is TGTGCCAGCAGCCAGGGACAGGGGATTTACGTC.

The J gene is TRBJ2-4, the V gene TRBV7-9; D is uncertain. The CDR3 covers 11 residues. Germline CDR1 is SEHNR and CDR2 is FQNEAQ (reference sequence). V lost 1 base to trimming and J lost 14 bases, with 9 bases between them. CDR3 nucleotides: TGTGCCAGCAGCTTAGGGCCAGTCAAGTACTTC. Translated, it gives CASSLGPVKYF.

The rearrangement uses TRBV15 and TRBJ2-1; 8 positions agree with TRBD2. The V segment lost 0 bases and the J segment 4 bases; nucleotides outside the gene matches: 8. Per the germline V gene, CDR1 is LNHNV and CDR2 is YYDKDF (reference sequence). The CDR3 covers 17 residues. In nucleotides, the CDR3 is TGTGCCACCAGCAGAGATGGGGCGGGAGGTGTATACAATGAGCAGTTCTTC. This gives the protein CATSRDGAGGVYNEQFF.

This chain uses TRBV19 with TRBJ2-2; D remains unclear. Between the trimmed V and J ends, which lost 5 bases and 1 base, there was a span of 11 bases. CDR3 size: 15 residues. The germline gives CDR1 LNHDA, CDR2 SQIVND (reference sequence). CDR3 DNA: TGTGCCAGTAGTTCTCGAGAGCTGAACACCGGGGAGCTGTTTTTT. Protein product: CASSSRELNTGELFF. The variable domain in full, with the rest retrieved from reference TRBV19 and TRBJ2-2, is DGGITQSPKYLFRKEGQNVTLSCEQNLNHDAMYWYRQDPGQGLRLIYYSQIVNDFQKGDIAEGYSVSREKKESFPLTVTSAQKNPTAFYLCASSSRELNTGELFFGEGSRLTVL.

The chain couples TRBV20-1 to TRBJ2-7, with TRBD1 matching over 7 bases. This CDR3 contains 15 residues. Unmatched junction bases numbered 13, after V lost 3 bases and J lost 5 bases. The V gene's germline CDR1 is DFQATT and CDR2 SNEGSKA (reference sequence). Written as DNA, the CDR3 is TGCAGTGCTAGTGATACCGGGACAGCCTTTGACGAGCAGTACTTC. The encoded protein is CSASDTGTAFDEQYF.

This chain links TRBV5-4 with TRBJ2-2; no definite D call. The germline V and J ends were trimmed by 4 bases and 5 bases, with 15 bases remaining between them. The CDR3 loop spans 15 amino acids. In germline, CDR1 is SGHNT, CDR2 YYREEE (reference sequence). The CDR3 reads CASSLSWASTGELFF. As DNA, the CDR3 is TGTGCCAGCAGCCTCTCCTGGGCCTCTACCGGGGAGCTGTTTTTT.

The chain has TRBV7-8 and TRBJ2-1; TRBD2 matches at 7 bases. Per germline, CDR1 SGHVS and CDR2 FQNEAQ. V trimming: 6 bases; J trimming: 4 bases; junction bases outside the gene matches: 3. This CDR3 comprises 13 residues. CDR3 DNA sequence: TGTGCCAGCAGGACTAGCAGATACAATGAGCAGTTCTTC. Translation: CASRTSRYNEQFF.

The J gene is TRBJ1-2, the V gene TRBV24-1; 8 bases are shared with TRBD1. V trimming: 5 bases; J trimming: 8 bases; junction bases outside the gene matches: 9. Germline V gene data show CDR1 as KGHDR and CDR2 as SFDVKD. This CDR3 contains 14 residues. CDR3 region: CATSAGTGGGGYTF. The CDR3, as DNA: TGTGCCACCAGTGCCGGAACAGGGGGTGGGGGCTACACCTTC.

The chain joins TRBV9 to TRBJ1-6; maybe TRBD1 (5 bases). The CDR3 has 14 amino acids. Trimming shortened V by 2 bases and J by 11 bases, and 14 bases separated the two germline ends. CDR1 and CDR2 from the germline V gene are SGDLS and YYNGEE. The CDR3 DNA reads TGTGCCAGCAGCGTTAACAGGACTATGCCACCCCTCCACTTT. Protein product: CASSVNRTMPPLHF.

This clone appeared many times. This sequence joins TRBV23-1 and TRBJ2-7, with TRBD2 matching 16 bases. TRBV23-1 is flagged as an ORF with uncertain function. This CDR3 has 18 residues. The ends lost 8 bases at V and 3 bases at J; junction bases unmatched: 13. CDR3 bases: TGCGCCAGCGGCTTGGGACTAGCGGGAGGGCGAATATTCTACGAGCAGTACGTC. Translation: CASGLGLAGGRIFYEQYV.

The CDR3 nucleotides read TGTGCCAGCAGCCCCTCCCACGGGACTAGCGGAGGCCGCGGTGAGTTCTTC. The encoded protein is CASSPSHGTSGGRGEFF. This chain links TRBV3-1 (or the pseudogene TRBV3-2) with TRBJ2-1, with 11 bases that match TRBD2. V lost 4 bases to trimming and J lost 14 bases; unmatched junction nucleotides: 19. CDR3 length: 17 amino acids. Germline CDR1 reads LGHDT; CDR2 reads YNNKEL (reference sequence).

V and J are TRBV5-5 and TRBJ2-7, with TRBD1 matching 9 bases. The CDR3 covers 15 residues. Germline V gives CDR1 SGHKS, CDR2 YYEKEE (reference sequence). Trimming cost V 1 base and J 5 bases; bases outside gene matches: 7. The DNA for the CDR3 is TGTGCCAGCAGCTTGTGGTGGACAGGGGTCGACGAGCAGTACGTC. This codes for CASSLWWTGVDEQYV.

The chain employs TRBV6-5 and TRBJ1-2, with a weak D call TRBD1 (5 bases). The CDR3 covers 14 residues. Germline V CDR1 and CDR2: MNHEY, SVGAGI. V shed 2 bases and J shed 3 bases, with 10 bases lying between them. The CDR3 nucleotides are TGTGCCAGCAGTTACGGGGCCTTAGACTATGGCTACACCTTC. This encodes CASSYGALDYGYTF.

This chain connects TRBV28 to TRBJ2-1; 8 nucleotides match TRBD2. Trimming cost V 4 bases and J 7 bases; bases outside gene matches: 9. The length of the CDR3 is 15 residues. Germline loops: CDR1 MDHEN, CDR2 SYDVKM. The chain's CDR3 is CASSSIAGKGNEQFF. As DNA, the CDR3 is TGTGCCAGCAGTTCCATAGCGGGAAAGGGTAATGAGCAGTTCTTC.

The chain's CDR3 is CASRPGNTEAFF. The DNA for the CDR3 is TGTGCCAGCCGGCCGGGGAACACTGAAGCTTTCTTT. The gene calls are TRBV6-5 and TRBJ1-1; D call uncertain. V shed 8 bases and J shed 1 base, with 8 bases lying between them. The germline CDR1 and CDR2 sequences are MNHEY and SVGAGI. The CDR3 is 12 residues long.

The CDR3 region is CASGLDSATNEKLFF. For the CDR3, the DNA is TGTGCTAGTGGTCTCGACAGTGCAACTAATGAAAAACTGTTTTTT. V is TRBV12-5 and J is TRBJ1-4; maybe TRBD1 (5 bases). The germline V gene encodes CDR1 LGHNT and CDR2 FRNRAP. There are 15 residues in the CDR3. V lost 5 bases and J 0 bases, leaving 10 bases between the germline ends. Combining the CDR3 with reference TRBV12-5 and TRBJ1-4 gives the whole variable domain DARVTQTPRHKVTEMGQEVTMRCQPILGHNTVFWYRQTMMQGLELLAYFRNRAPLDDSGMPKDRFSAEMPDATLATLKIQPSEPRDSAVYFCASGLDSATNEKLFFGSGTQLSVL.

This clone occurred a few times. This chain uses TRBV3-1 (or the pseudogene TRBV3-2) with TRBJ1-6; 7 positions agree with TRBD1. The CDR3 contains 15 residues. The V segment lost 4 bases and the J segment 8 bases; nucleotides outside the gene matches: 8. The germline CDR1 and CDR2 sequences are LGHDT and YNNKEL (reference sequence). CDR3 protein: CASSRADRADSPLHF. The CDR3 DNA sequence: TGTGCCAGCAGCCGAGCAGACAGGGCAGATTCACCCCTCCACTTT.

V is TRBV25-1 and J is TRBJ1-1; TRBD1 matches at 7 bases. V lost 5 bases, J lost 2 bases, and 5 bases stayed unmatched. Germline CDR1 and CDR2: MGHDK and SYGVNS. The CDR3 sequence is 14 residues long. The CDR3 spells CASSLTGVNTEAFF. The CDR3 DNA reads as TGTGCCAGCAGTTTAACAGGGGTTAACACTGAAGCTTTCTTT.

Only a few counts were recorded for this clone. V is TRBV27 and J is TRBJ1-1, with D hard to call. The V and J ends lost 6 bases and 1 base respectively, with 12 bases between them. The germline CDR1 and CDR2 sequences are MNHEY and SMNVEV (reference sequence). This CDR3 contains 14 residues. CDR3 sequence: CASRAPGGNTEAFF. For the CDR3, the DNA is TGTGCCAGCAGGGCCCCAGGAGGGAACACTGAAGCTTTCTTT.

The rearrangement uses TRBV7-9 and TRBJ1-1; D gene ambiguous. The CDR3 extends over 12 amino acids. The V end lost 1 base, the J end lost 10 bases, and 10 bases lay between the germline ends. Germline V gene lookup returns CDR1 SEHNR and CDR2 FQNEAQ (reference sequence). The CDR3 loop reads CASSLGGVRAFF. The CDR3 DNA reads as TGTGCCAGCAGCTTAGGCGGAGTAAGAGCTTTCTTT.

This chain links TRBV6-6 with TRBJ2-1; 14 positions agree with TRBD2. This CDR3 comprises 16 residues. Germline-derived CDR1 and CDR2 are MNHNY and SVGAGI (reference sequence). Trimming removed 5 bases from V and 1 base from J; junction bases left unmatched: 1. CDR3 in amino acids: CASSGLAGGSYNEQFF. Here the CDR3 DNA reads TGTGCCAGCAGTGGACTAGCGGGAGGATCCTACAATGAGCAGTTCTTC.

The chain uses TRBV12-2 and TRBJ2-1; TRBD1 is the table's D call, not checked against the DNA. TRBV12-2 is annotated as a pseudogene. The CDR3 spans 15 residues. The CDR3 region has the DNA TGTGCAAGTCGCTTATTCCAGGGGGCAGGTAATGAGCAGTTCTTC. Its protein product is CASRLFQGAGNEQFF.

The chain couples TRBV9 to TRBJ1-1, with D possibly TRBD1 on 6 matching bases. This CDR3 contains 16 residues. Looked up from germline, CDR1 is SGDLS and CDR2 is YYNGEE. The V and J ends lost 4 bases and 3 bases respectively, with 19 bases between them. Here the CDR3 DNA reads TGTGCCAGCAGCTCCGGGGGCCTTCGGGGGGACACTGAAGCTTTCTTT. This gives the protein CASSSGGLRGDTEAFF.

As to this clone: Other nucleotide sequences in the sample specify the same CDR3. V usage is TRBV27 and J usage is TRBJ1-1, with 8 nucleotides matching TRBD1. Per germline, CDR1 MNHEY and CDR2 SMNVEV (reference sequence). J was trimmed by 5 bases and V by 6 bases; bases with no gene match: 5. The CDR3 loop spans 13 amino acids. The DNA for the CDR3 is TGTGCCAGCAGCCCAGGGGGCGGTACTGAAGCTTTCTTT. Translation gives CASSPGGGTEAFF.

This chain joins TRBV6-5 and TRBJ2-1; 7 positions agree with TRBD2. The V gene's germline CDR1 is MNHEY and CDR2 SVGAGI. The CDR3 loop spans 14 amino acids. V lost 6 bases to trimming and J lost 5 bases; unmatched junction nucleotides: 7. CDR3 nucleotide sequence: TGTGCCAGCAGACGTTCCGGGACTAACAATGAGCAGTTCTTC. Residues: CASRRSGTNNEQFF.

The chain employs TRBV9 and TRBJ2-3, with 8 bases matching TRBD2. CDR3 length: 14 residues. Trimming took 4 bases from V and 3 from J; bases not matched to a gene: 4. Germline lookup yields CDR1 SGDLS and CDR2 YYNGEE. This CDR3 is CASSPVAGTDTQYF. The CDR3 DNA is TGTGCCAGCAGCCCGGTAGCGGGGACAGATACGCAGTATTTT.

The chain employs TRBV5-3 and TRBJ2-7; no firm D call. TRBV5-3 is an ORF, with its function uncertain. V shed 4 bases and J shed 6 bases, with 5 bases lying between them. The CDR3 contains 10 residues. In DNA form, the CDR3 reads TGTGCCAGAAGCCCGCGCGAGCAGTACTTC. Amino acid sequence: CARSPREQYF.

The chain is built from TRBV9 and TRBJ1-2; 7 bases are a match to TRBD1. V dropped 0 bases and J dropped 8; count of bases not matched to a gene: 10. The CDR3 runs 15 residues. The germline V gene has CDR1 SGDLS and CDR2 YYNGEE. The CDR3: CASSVGFDRVVGYTF. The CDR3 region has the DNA TGTGCCAGCAGCGTAGGCTTCGACAGGGTAGTGGGCTACACCTTC.

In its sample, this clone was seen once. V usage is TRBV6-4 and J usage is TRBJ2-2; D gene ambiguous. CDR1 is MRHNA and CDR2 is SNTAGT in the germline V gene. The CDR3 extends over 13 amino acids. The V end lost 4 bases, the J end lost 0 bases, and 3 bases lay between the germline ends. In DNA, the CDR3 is TGTGCCAGCAGTGCAACGAACACCGGGGAGCTGTTTTTT. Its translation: CASSATNTGELFF.

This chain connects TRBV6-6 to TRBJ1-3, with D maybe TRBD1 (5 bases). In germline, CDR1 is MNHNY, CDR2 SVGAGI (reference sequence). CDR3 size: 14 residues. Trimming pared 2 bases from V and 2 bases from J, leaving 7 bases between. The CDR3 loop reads CASSYDSTGNTIYF. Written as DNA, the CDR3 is TGTGCCAGCAGTTACGACAGCACTGGAAACACCATATATTTT.

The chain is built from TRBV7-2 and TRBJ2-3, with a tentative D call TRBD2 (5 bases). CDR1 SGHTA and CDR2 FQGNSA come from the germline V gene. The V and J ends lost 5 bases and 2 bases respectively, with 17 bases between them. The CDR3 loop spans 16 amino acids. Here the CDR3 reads CASSLERASFTDTQYF. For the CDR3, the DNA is TGTGCCAGCAGCCTCGAGAGGGCTAGCTTCACAGATACGCAGTATTTT. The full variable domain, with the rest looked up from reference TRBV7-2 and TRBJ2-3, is GAGVSQSPSNKVTEKGKDVELRCDPISGHTALYWYRQSLGQGLEFLIYFQGNSAPDKSGLPSDRFSAERTGGSVSTLTIQRTQQEDSAVYLCASSLERASFTDTQYFGPGTRLTVL.